This TCR beta chain appears in the sequencing data of a study of blood T cell repertoires in COVID-19. About the research overall: T cells, B-cell-depleted T cells, or PBMCs supplied cDNA or gDNA.

Methods used by the authors: Amplification of reference gene primers was used by the study to estimate nucleated cell counts. This table comes from immunoSEQ multiplex PCR, and its TCRdb copy is limited to in-frame clones, with some not included. V, J and clone size are taken as reported in that table, and D and trimming were inferred from the DNA itself. The sample has around 400,000 clones; 89% are singletons. Germline V lookup: CDR1 SEHNR, CDR2 FQNEAQ (reference sequence). V was pared by 7 bases and J by 9 bases, with 13 bases between. The CDR3 contains 12 residues. This TCR derives from a man aged 40-49 years with acute or convalescent COVID-19. The source material was peripheral blood. The gene calls are TRBV7-9 and TRBJ2-1; D is ambiguous. In DNA form, the CDR3 reads TGTGCCAGCATCTTTAAGAGTACTGAGCAGTTCTTC. This gives the protein CASIFKSTEQFF.